The entry below describes one TCR beta chain. What it binds is unknown. CDR3 size: 16 residues. The germline gives CDR1 SGHNT, CDR2 YENEEA. J lost 5 bases, V lost 5 bases, and 8 bases had no gene match. Measured with immunoSEQ multiplex PCR; TCRdb has only the in-frame clones, and not every one. This sample has roughly 92,000 clones, with roughly 85% found just once. This record comes from a study of OX40 agonist ivuxolimab in advanced cancers. Study-level information: Ivuxolimab is a fully human IgG2 antibody that activates OX40 (CD134). Every patient in dose escalation had hepatocellular carcinoma, melanoma, renal cell or head and neck cancer. Three patients had partial responses: one hepatocellular carcinoma, two cutaneous melanoma.

Study-wide points: Averaged across samples, CD8+ T cells carried more expanded clones than CD4+ did.

The clonotype originates from an adult with an advanced solid tumor such as melanoma, head and neck, liver or kidney cancer. The chain uses TRBV11-3 and TRBJ2-2; 10 bases agree with TRBD1. Specimen: CD4+ or CD8+ T cells sorted from blood, collected in a trial of the OX40 agonist ivuxolimab. CDR3 amino acids: CASSPRPGQGTGELFF. CDR3 DNA: TGTGCCAGCAGCCCCAGGCCGGGACAGGGGACCGGGGAGCTGTTTTTT.